These 12 T cell receptor beta chains originate from one sample sequenced in a study of tissue T cells after allogeneic stem cell transplantation. This research-autopsy study prospectively enrolled adult allogeneic hematopoietic cell transplant recipients with steroid-refractory graft-versus-host disease. Method: immunoSEQ multiplex PCR; TCRdb's copy keeps in-frame clones and lacks some. Among hundreds of clones, about 45% were seen once, and the ten largest hold nearly 50%. The sequencing used kidney tissue, collected at autopsy. The receptors originated from a female patient between 35 and 69 years old with steroid-refractory graft-versus-host disease after an allogeneic stem cell transplant. Some T cells may originate from the graft donor.

V is TRBV5-1 and J is TRBJ2-5; D may correspond to TRBD1 or TRBD2 (6 bases each). The germline gives CDR1 SGHRS, CDR2 YFSETQ. CDR3 size: 15 residues. With 3 bases removed from V and 5 bases from J, the gap between germline ends came to 17 bases. CDR3 region: CASSSPTGAGETQYF. CDR3 in DNA: TGCGCCAGCAGCTCCCCGACAGGTGCGGGGGAGACCCAGTACTTC. Drawing the rest from reference TRBV5-1 and TRBJ2-5, the complete variable domain is KAGVTQTPRYLIKTRGQQVTLSCSPISGHRSVSWYQQTPGQGLQFLFEYFSETQRNKGNFPGRFSGRQFSNSRSEMNVSTLELGDSALYLCASSSPTGAGETQYFGPGTRLLVL.

The chain joins TRBV4-1 to TRBJ2-6; D gene unclear. The CDR3 runs 16 residues. V was cut by 1 base and J by 1 base, with 8 bases left in between. Germline CDR1 and CDR2: MGHRA and YSYEKL. The CDR3 loop reads CASSQVQLSGANVLTF. The CDR3 DNA sequence: TGCGCCAGCAGCCAAGTCCAGCTTTCTGGGGCCAACGTCCTGACTTTC.

The rearrangement uses TRBV20-1 and TRBJ1-2; a possible D gene is TRBD1 (6 bases). Trimming pared 5 bases from V and 8 bases from J, leaving 12 bases between. This CDR3 spans 11 amino acids. Germline CDR1 and CDR2: DFQATT and SNEGSKA (reference sequence). The CDR3 nucleotides read TGCAGTGCTCCACGGGGGCGAGGCTACACCTTC. Encoded protein: CSAPRGRGYTF.

The V gene is TRBV18, the J gene TRBJ1-2; D is possibly TRBD1 (5 bases). Trimming shortened V by 1 base and J by 4 bases, and 7 bases separated the two germline ends. There are 13 residues in the CDR3. Germline CDR1 is KGHSH and CDR2 is LQKENI. The CDR3 DNA is TGTGCCAGCTCACCACAGGGGCGCTATGGCTACACCTTC. Amino acid sequence: CASSPQGRYGYTF. The full variable domain, in which reference TRBV18 and TRBJ1-2 provide the parts outside the CDR3, is NAGVMQNPRHLVRRRGQEARLRCSPMKGHSHVYWYRQLPEEGLKFMVYLQKENIIDESGMPKERFSAEFPKEGPSILRIQQVVRGDSAAYFCASSPQGRYGYTFGSGTRLTVV.

Concerning this clone: A much larger clone lies a single base off, so this may be a read error. Distinct nucleotide sequences in the sample also encode this CDR3. V is TRBV3-1 (or the pseudogene TRBV3-2) and J is TRBJ2-1; 13 positions agree with TRBD2. The CDR3 is 16 residues long. CDR1 is LGHDT, CDR2 YNNKEL, per germline (reference sequence). The CDR3 bases are TGTGCCAGCAGCCAAGATAGGACTAGCGGGAGTAATGAACAGTTCTTC. Amino acids: CASSQDRTSGSNEQFF.

This clone is termed large. The V call is TRBV19, the J call TRBJ1-1, with D possibly matching TRBD1 (5 bases). The CDR3 consists of 14 residues. The germline V gene has CDR1 LNHDA and CDR2 SQIVND (reference sequence). V dropped 2 bases and J dropped 6 bases, with 13 bases sitting between them. CDR3 sequence (DNA): TGTGCCAGTAGTATATCGGGGGTGAAGGCTGAAGCTTTCTTT. Its translation: CASSISGVKAEAFF.

This clone is judged large. The rearrangement links TRBV6-1 to TRBJ2-7, with a tentative D call TRBD1 (6 bases). This CDR3 contains 15 residues. Germline V gene lookup returns CDR1 MNHNS and CDR2 SASEGT. The germline V and J ends were trimmed by 0 bases and 3 bases, with 12 bases remaining between them. The CDR3 loop is CASSEASGVSYEQYF. CDR3 nucleotide sequence: TGTGCCAGCAGTGAAGCGTCAGGGGTAAGCTACGAGCAGTACTTC.

This clone was counted a single time. The chain links TRBV5-8 to TRBJ2-5; 14 bases align to TRBD2. CDR1 and CDR2 (germline): SGHTS, YDEGEE. CDR3 length: 17 residues. The V and J ends lost 3 bases and 5 bases, in that order; junction bases with no gene match: 9. The CDR3 here is CASSSAGTSGRGETQYF. CDR3 DNA sequence: TGTGCCAGCAGCTCGGCCGGGACTAGCGGGAGAGGGGAGACCCAGTACTTC.

The V and J genes are TRBV5-5 and TRBJ1-2, with D possibly matching TRBD1 (5 bases). Trimming pared 5 bases from V and 2 bases from J, leaving 10 bases between. The germline V gene has CDR1 SGHKS and CDR2 YYEKEE (reference sequence). This CDR3 is built from 13 residues. The CDR3 spells CASRYPGNYGYTF. The CDR3 nucleotides are TGTGCCAGCAGGTACCCAGGGAACTATGGCTACACCTTC.

Within the sample, this clone is medium-sized (0.01 to 0.1%). The CDR3 loop is CASRPSEGRVKLFF. The DNA of the CDR3 is TGTGCCAGCAGGCCCTCGGAAGGGCGGGTGAAACTGTTTTTT. This chain links TRBV6-6 with TRBJ1-4; no definite D call. From germline, CDR1 is MNHNY and CDR2 SVGAGI (reference sequence). The CDR3 is 14 amino acids. V was cut by 6 bases and J by 11 bases, with 19 bases left in between.

There are a few counts of this clone. The chain is built from TRBV6-5 and TRBJ1-6; TRBD1 matches 7 bases. CDR3 size: 15 residues. The ends lost 6 bases at V and 9 bases at J; junction bases unmatched: 11. Germline V gene lookup returns CDR1 MNHEY and CDR2 SVGAGI. CDR3 in DNA: TGTGCCAGCAGGATGACAGGGTCGGTTAGTTCACCCCTCCACTTT. Translating it yields CASRMTGSVSSPLHF.

This clone is classed as large. This rearrangement joins TRBV7-9 to TRBJ2-1; the D gene could be TRBD1 or TRBD2 (5 bases each). The CDR3 covers 16 residues. Germline values: CDR1 SEHNR, CDR2 FQNEAQ (reference sequence). V gave up 4 bases and J gave up 0 bases, with 13 bases separating them. The CDR3 is CASSSRGPTSYNEQFF. CDR3 nucleotide sequence: TGTGCCAGCAGCTCCCGGGGACCGACCTCCTACAATGAGCAGTTCTTC. Full variable domain (outside the CDR3, taken from reference TRBV7-9 and TRBJ2-1): DTGVSQNPRHKITKRGQNVTFRCDPISEHNRLYWYRQTLGQGPEFLTYFQNEAQLEKSRLLSDRFSAERPKGSFSTLEIQRTEQGDSAMYLCASSSRGPTSYNEQFFGPGTRLTVL.